This TCR beta chain was identified in a study of early T cells in non-severe SARS-CoV-2 infection. Study at large: Sequencing of unsorted whole blood was done on bulk RNA, leaving chains unpaired.

With V trimmed by 5 bases and J by 2 bases, 5 bases remained unmatched. The CDR3 loop spans 16 amino acids. CDR1 and CDR2 (germline): SGHTA, FQGNSA. Each single cDNA molecule received a unique molecular identifier. MiXCR, applied by TCRdb to the 5' RACE reads, yields one record per CDR3 protein. The table records about 64,000 distinct CDR3 sequences, 8.8% of them present only once. The source material was whole blood, sampled at baseline. The chain recombines TRBV7-2 with TRBJ2-7; 14 nucleotides align to TRBD2. This clonotype originated in an adult who was a healthcare worker with PCR-confirmed SARS-CoV-2 infection or an uninfected control (not recorded which). CDR3 protein: CASSLGGLAGAYEQYF. The CDR3 DNA is TGTGCCAGCAGCCTAGGGGGACTAGCGGGAGCCTACGAGCAGTACTTC. Based on the CDR3 plus reference TRBV7-2 and TRBJ2-7, the full variable domain is GAGVSQSPSNKVTEKGKDVELRCDPISGHTALYWYRQSLGQGLEFLIYFQGNSAPDKSGLPSDRFSAERTGGSVSTLTIQRTQQEDSAVYLCASSLGGLAGAYEQYFGPGTRLTVT.